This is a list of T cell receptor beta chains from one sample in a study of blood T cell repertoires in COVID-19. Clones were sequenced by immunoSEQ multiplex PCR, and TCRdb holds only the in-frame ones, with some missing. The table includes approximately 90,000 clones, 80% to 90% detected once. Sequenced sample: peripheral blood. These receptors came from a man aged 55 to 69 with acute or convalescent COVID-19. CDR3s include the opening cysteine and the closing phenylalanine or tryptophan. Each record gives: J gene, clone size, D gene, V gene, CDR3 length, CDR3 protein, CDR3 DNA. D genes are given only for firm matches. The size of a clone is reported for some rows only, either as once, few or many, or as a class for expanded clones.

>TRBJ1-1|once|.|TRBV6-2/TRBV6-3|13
CASSIDSWTEAFF
TGTGCCAGCAGCATTGACAGTTGGACTGAAGCTTTCTTT
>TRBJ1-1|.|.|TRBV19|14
CASSIRLPNTEAFF
TGTGCCAGTAGTATACGACTGCCAAACACTGAAGCTTTCTTT
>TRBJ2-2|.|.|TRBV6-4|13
CASRGDWTGELFF
TGTGCCAGCAGAGGGGACTGGACCGGGGAGCTGTTTTTT
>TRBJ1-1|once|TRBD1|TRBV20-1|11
CSAQGVAEAFF
TGCAGTGCCCAGGGGGTCGCTGAAGCTTTCTTT
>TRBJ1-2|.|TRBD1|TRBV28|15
CASSDGTGRWYGYTF
TGTGCCAGCAGTGACGGGACAGGGCGATGGTATGGCTACACCTTC
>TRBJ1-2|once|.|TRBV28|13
CASDSRAGPLQTF
TGTGCCAGCGACAGCAGGGCAGGCCCCCTCCAGACCTTC
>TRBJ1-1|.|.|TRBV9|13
CASSVGQNPVFFF
TGTGCCAGCAGCGTGGGACAAAACCCCGTATTTTTCTTT
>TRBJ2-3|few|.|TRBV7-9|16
CASSLLRGSSTDTQYF
TGTGCCAGCAGCTTATTACGCGGAAGCAGCACAGATACGCAGTATTTT
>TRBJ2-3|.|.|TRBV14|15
CASSQVLASTDTQYF
TGTGCCAGCAGCCAAGTCTTGGCTAGCACAGATACGCAGTATTTT
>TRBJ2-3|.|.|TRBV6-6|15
CASSLAGTASDTQYF
TGTGCCAGCAGCTTGGCAGGGACTGCCTCGGATACGCAGTATTTT
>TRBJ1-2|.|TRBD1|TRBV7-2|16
CASSPKLTGILDGYTF
TGTGCCAGCAGCCCCAAACTGACAGGGATCCTTGATGGCTACACCTTC
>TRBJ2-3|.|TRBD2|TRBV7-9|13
CASSDRLAGVQIF
TGTGCCAGCAGCGACCGACTAGCGGGGGTCCAAATATTT
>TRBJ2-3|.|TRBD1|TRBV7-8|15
CASSLRDRGTDTQYF
TGTGCCAGCAGCTTAAGGGACAGGGGCACAGATACGCAGTATTTT
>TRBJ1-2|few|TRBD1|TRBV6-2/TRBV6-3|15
CASSWTGQPNYGYTF
TGTGCCAGCAGTTGGACGGGACAGCCTAACTATGGCTACACCTTC
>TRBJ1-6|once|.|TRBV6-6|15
CASAQQLVQESPLHF
TGTGCCAGCGCGCAACAACTAGTCCAGGAATCACCCCTCCACTTT
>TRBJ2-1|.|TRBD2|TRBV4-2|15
CASSQEKRGFDEQFF
TGTGCCAGCAGCCAAGAAAAGCGGGGGTTTGATGAGCAGTTCTTC
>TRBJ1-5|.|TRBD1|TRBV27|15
CASRRQGNSNQPQHF
TGTGCCAGCAGAAGACAGGGGAATAGCAATCAGCCCCAGCATTTT
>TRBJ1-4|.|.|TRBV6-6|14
CASSYRSANEKLFF
TGTGCCAGCAGTTACCGGTCCGCCAATGAAAAACTGTTTTTT
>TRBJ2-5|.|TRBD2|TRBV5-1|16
CASSLTSGVRQETQYF
TGCGCCAGCAGCCTGACTAGCGGGGTCCGCCAAGAGACCCAGTACTTC
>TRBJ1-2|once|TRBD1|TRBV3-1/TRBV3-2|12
CASSQDRGGYTF
TGTGCCAGCAGCCAGGACAGGGGTGGCTACACCTTC
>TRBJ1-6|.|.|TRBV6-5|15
CASGPQGSVNSPLHF
TGTGCCAGCGGCCCACAGGGTTCGGTTAATTCACCCCTCCACTTT
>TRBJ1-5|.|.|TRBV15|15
CATSRVGSSNQPQHF
TGTGCCACCAGCAGAGTCGGGAGTAGCAATCAGCCCCAGCATTTT
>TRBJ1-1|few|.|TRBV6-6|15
CASSPRDSGNTEAFF
TGTGCCAGCAGTCCCCGGGACTCCGGGAACACTGAAGCTTTCTTT
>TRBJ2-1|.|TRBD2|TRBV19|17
CASSTLPGGSSYNEQFF
TGTGCCAGTAGTACCCTCCCGGGGGGAAGCTCCTACAATGAGCAGTTCTTC
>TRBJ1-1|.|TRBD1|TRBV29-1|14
CSGGQDTMNTEAFF
TGCAGCGGGGGACAGGATACTATGAACACTGAAGCTTTCTTT
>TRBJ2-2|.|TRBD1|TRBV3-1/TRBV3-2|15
CASSGTAANTGELFF
TGTGCCAGCAGCGGGACAGCCGCGAACACCGGGGAGCTGTTTTTT
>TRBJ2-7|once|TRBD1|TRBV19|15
CASSIGRQGVSEQYF
TGTGCCAGTAGTATAGGTCGACAGGGGGTATCCGAGCAGTACTTC
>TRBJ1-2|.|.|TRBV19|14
CASRSEGLNYGYTF
TGTGCCAGTAGGTCGGAAGGACTTAACTATGGCTACACCTTC
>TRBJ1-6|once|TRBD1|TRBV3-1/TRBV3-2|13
CASSYRGNSPLHF
TGTGCCAGCAGCTACAGGGGAAATTCACCCCTCCACTTT
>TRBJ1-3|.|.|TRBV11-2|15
CASSPATGGGNTIYF
TGTGCCAGCAGCCCCGCGACGGGGGGTGGAAACACCATATATTTT
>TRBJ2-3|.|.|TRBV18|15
CASSPEGYRTDTQYF
TGTGCCAGCTCACCAGAGGGATACCGCACAGATACGCAGTATTTT
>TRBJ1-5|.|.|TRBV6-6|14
CASSYSEGIQPQHF
TGTGCCAGCAGTTACTCAGAGGGAATTCAGCCCCAGCATTTT
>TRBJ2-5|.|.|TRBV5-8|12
CASSPGRETQYF
TGTGCCAGCAGCCCTGGTCGGGAGACCCAGTACTTC
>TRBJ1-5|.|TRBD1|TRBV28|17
CASSSHGTVNSNQPQHF
TGTGCCAGCAGTTCCCATGGGACAGTCAATAGCAATCAGCCCCAGCATTTT
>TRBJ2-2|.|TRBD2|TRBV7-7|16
CASSSSTSGGTGELFF
TGTGCCAGCAGCTCCTCGACTAGCGGGGGTACCGGGGAGCTGTTTTTT